This TCR beta chain came from a study of T cell responses to AZD1222 COVID-19 vaccine. Only in-frame clones appear in the TCRdb table, and some are missing; sequencing was by immunoSEQ multiplex PCR. The sample carries just under 75,000 clones, over 60% recorded once. Germline CDR1 reads SGDLS; CDR2 reads YYNGEE. The V segment lost 0 bases and the J segment 4 bases; nucleotides outside the gene matches: 13. The CDR3 has 18 residues. Study findings and constraints: Repertoire samples came only from after the peak T cell response.

Whether given at about 4 or about 12 weeks, second doses were pooled. Details on this clone: Its specificity is not known.

The sequence was collected from an adult who received the AZD1222 COVID-19 vaccine. J is TRBJ1-2 and V is TRBV9; 9 bases fit TRBD1. Sequenced material: peripheral blood, taken 28 days after the second AZD1222 dose. CDR3 residues: CASSVVPDPGQGGYGYTF. The CDR3 nucleotides are TGTGCCAGCAGCGTAGTCCCAGACCCGGGACAGGGTGGCTATGGCTACACCTTC.